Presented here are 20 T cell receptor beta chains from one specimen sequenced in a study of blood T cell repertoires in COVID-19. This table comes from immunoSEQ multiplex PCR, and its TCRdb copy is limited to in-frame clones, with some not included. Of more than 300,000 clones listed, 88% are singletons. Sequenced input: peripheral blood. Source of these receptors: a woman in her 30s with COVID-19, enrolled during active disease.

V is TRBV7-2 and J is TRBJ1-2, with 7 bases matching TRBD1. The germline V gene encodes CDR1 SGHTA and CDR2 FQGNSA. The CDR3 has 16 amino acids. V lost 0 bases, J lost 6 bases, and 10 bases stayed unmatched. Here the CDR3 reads CASSLAPGQSSNGYTF. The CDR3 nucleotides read TGTGCCAGCAGCTTAGCCCCGGGACAGTCTTCAAATGGCTACACCTTC.

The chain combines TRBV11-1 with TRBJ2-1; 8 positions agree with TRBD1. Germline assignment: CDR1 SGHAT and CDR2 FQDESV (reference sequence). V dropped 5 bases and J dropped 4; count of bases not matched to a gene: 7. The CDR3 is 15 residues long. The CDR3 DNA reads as TGTGCCAGCAGCCACGACAGGGGCAAGTACAATGAGCAGTTCTTC. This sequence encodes CASSHDRGKYNEQFF.

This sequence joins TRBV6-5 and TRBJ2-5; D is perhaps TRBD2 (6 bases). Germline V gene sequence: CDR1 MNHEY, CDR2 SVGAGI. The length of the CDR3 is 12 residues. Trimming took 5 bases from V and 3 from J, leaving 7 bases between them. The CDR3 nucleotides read TGTGCCAGCAGTACGGGGGAAGAGACCCAGTACTTC. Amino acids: CASSTGEETQYF.

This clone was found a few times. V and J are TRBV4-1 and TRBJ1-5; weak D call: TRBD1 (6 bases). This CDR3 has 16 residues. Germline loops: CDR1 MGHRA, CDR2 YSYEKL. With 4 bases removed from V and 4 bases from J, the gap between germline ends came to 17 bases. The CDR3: CASSPIPRTENQPQHF. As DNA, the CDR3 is TGCGCCAGCAGCCCCATTCCTCGGACAGAGAATCAGCCCCAGCATTTT.

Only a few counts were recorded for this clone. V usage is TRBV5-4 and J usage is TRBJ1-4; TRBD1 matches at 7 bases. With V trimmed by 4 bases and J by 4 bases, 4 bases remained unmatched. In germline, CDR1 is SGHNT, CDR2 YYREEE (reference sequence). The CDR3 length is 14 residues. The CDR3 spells CASSPGQLNEKLFF. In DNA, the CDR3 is TGTGCCAGCAGCCCGGGACAGCTTAATGAAAAACTGTTTTTT.

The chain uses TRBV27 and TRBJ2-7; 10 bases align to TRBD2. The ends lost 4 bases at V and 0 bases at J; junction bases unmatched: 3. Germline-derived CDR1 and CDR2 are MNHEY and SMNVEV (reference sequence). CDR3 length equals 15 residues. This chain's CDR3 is CASSSLAGSSYEQYV. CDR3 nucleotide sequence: TGTGCCAGCAGTTCACTAGCGGGGAGCTCCTACGAGCAGTACGTC.

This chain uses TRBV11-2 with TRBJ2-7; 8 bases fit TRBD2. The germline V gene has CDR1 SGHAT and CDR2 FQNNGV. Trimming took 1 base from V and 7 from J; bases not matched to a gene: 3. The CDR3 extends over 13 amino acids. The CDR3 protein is CASSLAGGREQYV. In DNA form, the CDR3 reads TGTGCCAGCAGCTTAGCGGGGGGGAGGGAGCAGTACGTC.

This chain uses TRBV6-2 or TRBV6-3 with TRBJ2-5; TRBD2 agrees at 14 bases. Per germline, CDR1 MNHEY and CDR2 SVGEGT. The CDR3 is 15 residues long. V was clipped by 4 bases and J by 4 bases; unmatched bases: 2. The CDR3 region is CASSWTSGGSETQYF. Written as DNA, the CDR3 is TGTGCCAGCAGTTGGACTAGCGGGGGGTCAGAGACCCAGTACTTC.

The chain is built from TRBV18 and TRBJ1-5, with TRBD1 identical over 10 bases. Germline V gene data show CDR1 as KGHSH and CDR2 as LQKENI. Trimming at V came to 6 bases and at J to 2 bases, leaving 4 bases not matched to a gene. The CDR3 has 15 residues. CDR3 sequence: CASSSTGGGNQPQHF. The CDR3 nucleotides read TGTGCCAGCTCCTCGACAGGGGGCGGCAATCAGCCCCAGCATTTT.

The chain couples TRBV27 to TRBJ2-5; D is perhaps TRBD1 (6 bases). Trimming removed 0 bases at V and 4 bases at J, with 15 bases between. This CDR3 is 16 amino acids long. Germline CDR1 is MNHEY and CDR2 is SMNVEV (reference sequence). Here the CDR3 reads CASSLSGQGRGETQYF. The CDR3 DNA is TGTGCCAGCAGTTTATCTGGGCAGGGGAGAGGAGAGACCCAGTACTTC.

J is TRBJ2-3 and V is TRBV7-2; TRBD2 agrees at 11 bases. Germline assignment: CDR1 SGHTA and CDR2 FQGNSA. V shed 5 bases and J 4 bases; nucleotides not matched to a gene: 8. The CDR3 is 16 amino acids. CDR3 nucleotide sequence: TGTGCCAGCAGCATCCTAGCGGGGGGTTTGTCAGATACGCAGTATTTT. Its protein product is CASSILAGGLSDTQYF.

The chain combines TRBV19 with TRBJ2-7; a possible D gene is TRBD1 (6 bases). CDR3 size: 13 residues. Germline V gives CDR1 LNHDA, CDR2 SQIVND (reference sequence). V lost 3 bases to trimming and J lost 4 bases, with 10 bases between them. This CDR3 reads CASSMKQGYEQYV. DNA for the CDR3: TGTGCCAGTAGTATGAAACAGGGTTACGAGCAGTACGTC.

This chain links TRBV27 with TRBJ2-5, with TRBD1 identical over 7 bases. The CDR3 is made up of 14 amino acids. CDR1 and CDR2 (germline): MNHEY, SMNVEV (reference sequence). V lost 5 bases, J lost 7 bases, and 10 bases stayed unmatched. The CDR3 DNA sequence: TGTGCCAGCAGTACCCGACAGGGTTTGGGGACCCAGTACTTC. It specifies CASSTRQGLGTQYF.

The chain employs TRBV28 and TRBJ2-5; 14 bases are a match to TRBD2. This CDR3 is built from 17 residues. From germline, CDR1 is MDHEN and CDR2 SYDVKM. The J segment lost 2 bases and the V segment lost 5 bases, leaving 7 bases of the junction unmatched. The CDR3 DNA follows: TGTGCCAGCAGTGGCGCCGGGACTAGCGGGGGTCAAGAGACCCAGTACTTC. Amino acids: CASSGAGTSGGQETQYF.

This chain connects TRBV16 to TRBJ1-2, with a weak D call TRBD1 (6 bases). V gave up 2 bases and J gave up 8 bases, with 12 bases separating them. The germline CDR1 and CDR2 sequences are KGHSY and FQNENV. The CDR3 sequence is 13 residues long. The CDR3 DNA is TGTGCCAGCAGCCAAAACAGGGTGGAGGGCTACACCTTC. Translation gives CASSQNRVEGYTF.

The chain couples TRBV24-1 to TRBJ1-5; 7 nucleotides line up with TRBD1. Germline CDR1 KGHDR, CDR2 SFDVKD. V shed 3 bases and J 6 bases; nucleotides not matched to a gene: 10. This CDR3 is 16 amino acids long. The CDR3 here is CATSDPRQGPSQPQHF. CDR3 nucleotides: TGTGCCACCAGTGATCCCCGACAGGGTCCGAGTCAGCCCCAGCATTTT.

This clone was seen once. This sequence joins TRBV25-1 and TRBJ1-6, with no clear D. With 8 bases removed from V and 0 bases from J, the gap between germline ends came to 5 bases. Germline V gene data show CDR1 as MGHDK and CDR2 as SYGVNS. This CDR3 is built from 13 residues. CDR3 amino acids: CASGSSYNSPLHF. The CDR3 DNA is TGTGCCAGCGGGAGCTCCTATAATTCACCCCTCCACTTT. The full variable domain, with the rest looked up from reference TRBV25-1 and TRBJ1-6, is EADIYQTPRYLVIGTGKKITLECSQTMGHDKMYWYQQDPGMELHLIHYSYGVNSTEKGDLSSESTVSRIRTEHFPLTLESARPSHTSQYLCASGSSYNSPLHFGNGTRLTVT.

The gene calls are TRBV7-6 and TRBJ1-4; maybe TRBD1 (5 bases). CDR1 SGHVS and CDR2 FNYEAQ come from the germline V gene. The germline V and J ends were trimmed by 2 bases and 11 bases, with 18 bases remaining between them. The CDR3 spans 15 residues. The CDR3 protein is CASSLSHDSGGKLFF. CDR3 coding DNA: TGTGCCAGCAGCTTATCCCACGACAGCGGAGGGAAACTGTTTTTT. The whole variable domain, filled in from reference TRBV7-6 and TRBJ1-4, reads GAGVSQSPRYKVTKRGQDVALRCDPISGHVSLYWYRQALGQGPEFLTYFNYEAQQDKSGLPNDRFSAERPEGSISTLTIQRTEQRDSAMYRCASSLSHDSGGKLFFGSGTQLSVL.

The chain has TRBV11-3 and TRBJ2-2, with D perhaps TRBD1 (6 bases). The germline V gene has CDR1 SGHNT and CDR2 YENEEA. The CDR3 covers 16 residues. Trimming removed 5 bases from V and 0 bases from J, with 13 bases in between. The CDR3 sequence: CASSQRRQANTGELFF. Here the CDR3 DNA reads TGTGCCAGCAGCCAACGTAGACAGGCGAACACCGGGGAGCTGTTTTTT. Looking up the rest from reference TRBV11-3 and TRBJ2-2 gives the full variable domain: EAGVVQSPRYKIIEKKQPVAFWCNPISGHNTLYWYLQNLGQGPELLIRYENEEAVDDSQLPKDRFSAERLKGVDSTLKIQPAELGDSAVYLCASSQRRQANTGELFFGEGSRLTVL.

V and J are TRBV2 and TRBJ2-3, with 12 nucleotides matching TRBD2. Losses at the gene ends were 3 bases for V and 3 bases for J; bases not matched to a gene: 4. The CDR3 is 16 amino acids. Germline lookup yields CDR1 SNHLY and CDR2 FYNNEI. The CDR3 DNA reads TGTGCCAGCAGTGAGAAACTAGCGGGGGGAACAGATACGCAGTATTTT. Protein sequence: CASSEKLAGGTDTQYF.